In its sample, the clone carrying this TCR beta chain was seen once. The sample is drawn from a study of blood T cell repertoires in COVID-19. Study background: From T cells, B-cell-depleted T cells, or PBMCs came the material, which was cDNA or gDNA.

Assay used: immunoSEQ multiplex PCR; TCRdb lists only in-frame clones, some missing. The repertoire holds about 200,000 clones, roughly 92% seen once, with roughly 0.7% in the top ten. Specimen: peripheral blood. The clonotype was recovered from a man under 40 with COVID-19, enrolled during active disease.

The chain's CDR3 is CASSLEGTSGTDTQYF. In nucleotides, the CDR3 is TGTGCCAGCAGTTTGGAAGGGACTAGCGGCACAGATACGCAGTATTTT. The chain links TRBV27 to TRBJ2-3; TRBD2 agrees at 10 bases. This CDR3 is 16 amino acids long. The germline CDR1 and CDR2 sequences are MNHEY and SMNVEV (reference sequence). Trimming cost V 3 bases and J 1 base; bases outside gene matches: 4.